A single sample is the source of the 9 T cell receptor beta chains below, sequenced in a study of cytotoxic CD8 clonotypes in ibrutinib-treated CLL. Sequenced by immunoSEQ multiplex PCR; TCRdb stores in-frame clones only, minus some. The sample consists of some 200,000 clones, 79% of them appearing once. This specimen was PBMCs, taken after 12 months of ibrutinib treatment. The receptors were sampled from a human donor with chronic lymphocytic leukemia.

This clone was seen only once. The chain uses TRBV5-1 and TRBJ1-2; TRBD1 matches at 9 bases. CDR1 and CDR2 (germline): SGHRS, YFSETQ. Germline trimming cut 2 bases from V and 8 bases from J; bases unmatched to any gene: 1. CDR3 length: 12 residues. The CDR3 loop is CASSLQGAGYTF. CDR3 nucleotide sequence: TGCGCCAGCAGCTTACAGGGGGCCGGCTACACCTTC.

CDR3 DNA sequence: TGTGCCAGCAGCTTGGTTCTCACAGATACGCAGTATTTT. It codes for CASSLVLTDTQYF. The genes are TRBV13 and TRBJ2-3, with unresolved D. The CDR3 contains 13 residues. Trimming shortened V by 3 bases and J by 2 bases, and 6 bases separated the two germline ends. The germline CDR1 and CDR2 sequences are PRHDT and FYEKMQ (reference sequence).

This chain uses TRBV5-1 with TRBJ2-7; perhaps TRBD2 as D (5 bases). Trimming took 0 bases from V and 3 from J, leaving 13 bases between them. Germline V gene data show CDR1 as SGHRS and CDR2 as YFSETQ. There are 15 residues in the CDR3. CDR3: CASSLVAPEGYEQYF. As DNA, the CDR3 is TGCGCCAGCAGCTTGGTGGCGCCCGAGGGCTACGAGCAGTACTTC.

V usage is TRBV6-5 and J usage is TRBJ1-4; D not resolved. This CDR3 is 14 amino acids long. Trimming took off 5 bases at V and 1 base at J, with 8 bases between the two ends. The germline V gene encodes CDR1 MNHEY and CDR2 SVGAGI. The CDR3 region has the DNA TGTGCCAGCAGTCCCACCTTAACTAATGAAAAACTGTTTTTT. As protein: CASSPTLTNEKLFF.

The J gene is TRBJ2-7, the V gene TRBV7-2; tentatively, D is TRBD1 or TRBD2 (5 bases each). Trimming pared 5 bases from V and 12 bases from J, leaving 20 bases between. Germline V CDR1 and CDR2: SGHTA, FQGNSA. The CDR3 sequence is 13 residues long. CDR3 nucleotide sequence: TGTGCCAGCAGCCACGGGGCAGTCCCTTGGCTGTACTTC. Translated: CASSHGAVPWLYF.

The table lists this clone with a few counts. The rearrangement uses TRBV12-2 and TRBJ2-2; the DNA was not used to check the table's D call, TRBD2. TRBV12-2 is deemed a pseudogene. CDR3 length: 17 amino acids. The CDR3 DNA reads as TGTGCAAGTCGCTTAGTACGACTAGCGGGAGGCACCGGGGAGCTGTTTTTT. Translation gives CASRLVRLAGGTGELFF.

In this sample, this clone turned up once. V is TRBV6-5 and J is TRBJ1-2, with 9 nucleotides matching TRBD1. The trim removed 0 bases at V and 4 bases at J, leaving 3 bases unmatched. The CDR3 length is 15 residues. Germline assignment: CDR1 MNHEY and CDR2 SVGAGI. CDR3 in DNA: TGTGCCAGCAGTTACTCGACAGGGGGTCTCTATGGCTACACCTTC. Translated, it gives CASSYSTGGLYGYTF.

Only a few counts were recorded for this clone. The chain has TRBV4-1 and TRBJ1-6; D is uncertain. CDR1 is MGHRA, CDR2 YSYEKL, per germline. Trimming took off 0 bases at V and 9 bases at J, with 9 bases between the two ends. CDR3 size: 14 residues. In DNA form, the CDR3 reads TGCGCCAGCAGCCAAGAGGCAGAACCTTCACCCCTCCACTTT. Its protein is CASSQEAEPSPLHF.

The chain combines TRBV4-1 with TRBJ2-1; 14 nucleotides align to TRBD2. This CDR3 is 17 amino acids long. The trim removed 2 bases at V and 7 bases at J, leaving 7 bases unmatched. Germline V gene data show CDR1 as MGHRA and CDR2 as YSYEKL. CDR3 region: CASSQPRLAGGHNEQFF. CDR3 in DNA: TGCGCCAGCAGCCAACCCAGACTAGCGGGGGGGCATAATGAGCAGTTCTTC.